This TCR beta chain came from a study of T cell changes during pregnancy in multiple sclerosis. This table comes from immunoSEQ multiplex PCR, and its TCRdb copy is limited to in-frame clones, with some not included. The table records about 89,000 clones, approximately 94% of them present only once. Germline CDR1 is SGHVS and CDR2 is FNYEAQ. Trimming removed 4 bases at V and 4 bases at J, with 13 bases between. The CDR3 has 14 residues. The sequences come from peripheral blood, collected in the third trimester of pregnancy. This sequence originates from a female donor with multiple sclerosis, enrolled in a pregnancy study. The V call is TRBV7-6, the J call TRBJ1-1; D unclear. The CDR3 DNA reads as TGTGCCAGCAGCTCTGGGCGGGGATCCACTGAAGCTTTCTTT. Residues: CASSSGRGSTEAFF. The complete variable domain, with remaining parts taken from reference TRBV7-6 and TRBJ1-1, reads GAGVSQSPRYKVTKRGQDVALRCDPISGHVSLYWYRQALGQGPEFLTYFNYEAQQDKSGLPNDRFSAERPEGSISTLTIQRTEQRDSAMYRCASSSGRGSTEAFFGQGTRLTVV.